Listed below are T cell receptor beta chains from one sample, sequenced in a study of blood T cell repertoires in COVID-19. Assay used: immunoSEQ multiplex PCR; TCRdb lists only in-frame clones, some missing. The sample lists fewer than 200,000 clones; approximately 87% were seen once. Sequencing was done on a sample of PBMCs or T cells enriched from blood (not recorded which). The receptor source for this set is a woman aged 50 to 60 who had recovered from COVID-19. The CDR3 runs from the conserved cysteine through the conserved F or W. The D gene is left open where the match is weak. A clone size is listed for some rows: how often the clone was seen (once, few, many), or a class if it is expanded.

TRBV5-1,.,TRBJ2-1,TRBD1,TGCGCCAGCAGCTGGACAGGGGCCGAACCCCGATCCTCCTACAATGAGCAGTTCTTC,CASSWTGAEPRSSYNEQFF
TRBV30,once,TRBJ1-4,.,TGTGCCTGGAGTGGGCCATTCACTAGGCTGGGTGAAAAACTGTTTTTT,CAWSGPFTRLGEKLFF
TRBV15,.,TRBJ1-1,.,TGTGCCACCAGCCAAAGACAGGCGGGAGACACTGAAGCTTTCTTT,CATSQRQAGDTEAFF
TRBV11-2,.,TRBJ1-1,.,TGTGCCAGCAGCTTGAGGGTGAACACTGAAGCTTTCTTT,CASSLRVNTEAFF
TRBV7-9,.,TRBJ1-1,TRBD1,TGTGCCAGCAGCTTAGGGTTACAGGGGACTGAAGCTTTCTTT,CASSLGLQGTEAFF
TRBV7-2,few,TRBJ1-1,.,TGTGCCAGCAGCCTGACGACTGATAACACTGAAGCTTTCTTT,CASSLTTDNTEAFF
TRBV2,.,TRBJ1-1,TRBD1,TGTGCCAGCAGGGGGGAAACAGGGGGCACTGAAGCTTTCTTT,CASRGETGGTEAFF
TRBV5-4,.,TRBJ2-1,.,TGTGCCAGCAGCCCATACATGCTCAAGTCCTACAATGAGCAGTTCTTC,CASSPYMLKSYNEQFF
TRBV11-3,once,TRBJ1-3,.,TGTGCCAGCAGCCTCCCCGGGGGGAATGGAAACACCATATATTTT,CASSLPGGNGNTIYF
TRBV10-2,.,TRBJ1-2,TRBD1,TGCGCCAGCAGTGCCGGTCGGACAGGGGCAGCTGGCTACACCTTC,CASSAGRTGAAGYTF
TRBV20-1,.,TRBJ2-3,TRBD1,TGCAGTGCTGGTGAACAGGGGGTTGGTACAGATACGCAGTATTTT,CSAGEQGVGTDTQYF
TRBV6-5,medium-sized,TRBJ1-3,.,TGTGCCAGCAGCCCGACAGCCATCTCTGGAAACACCATATATTTT,CASSPTAISGNTIYF
TRBV6-5,few,TRBJ1-1,.,TGTGCCAGCGGGGGGGGCAGGAACACTGAAGCTTTCTTT,CASGGGRNTEAFF
TRBV28,.,TRBJ1-5,.,TGTGCCAGCAGTTTCGAAAGTGAGATCAATCAGCCCCAGCATTTT,CASSFESEINQPQHF
TRBV3-1/TRBV3-2,few,TRBJ1-5,TRBD1,TGTGCCAGCAGCCGGGACAGGGGTAGCAATCAGCCCCAGCATTTT,CASSRDRGSNQPQHF
TRBV5-1,.,TRBJ1-4,.,TGCGCCAGCAGCCCCGTGGGGGGTAATGAAAAACTGTTTTTT,CASSPVGGNEKLFF
TRBV11-2,.,TRBJ2-5,TRBD2,TGTGCCAGCAGCTTATACGGGACTAGTGTGGAGACCCAGTACTTC,CASSLYGTSVETQYF
TRBV10-3,.,TRBJ1-2,.,TGTGCCATCAGTACGGGACAAAACTATGGCTACACCTTC,CAISTGQNYGYTF
TRBV7-2,few,TRBJ2-5,.,TGTGCCAGCAGCTTAGGGACTTCTGAAGAGACCCAGTACTTC,CASSLGTSEETQYF
TRBV19,.,TRBJ1-2,TRBD1,TGTGCCAGTACCCTCGACAGGGGGCTTAATGGCTACACCTTC,CASTLDRGLNGYTF
TRBV23-1,few,TRBJ1-2,TRBD1,TGCGCACCGACAGGGGGGGGACAGGGCCGAGCTAACTATGGCTACACCTTC,CAPTGGGQGRANYGYTF
TRBV3-1/TRBV3-2,.,TRBJ2-1,TRBD2,TGTGCCAGCACCCCGACTAGCGGGACCTACAATGAGCAGTTCTTC,CASTPTSGTYNEQFF
TRBV7-9,.,TRBJ1-1,.,TGTGCCAGCAGCTTGGGCTGGGGGGGCACTGAAGCTTTCTTT,CASSLGWGGTEAFF
TRBV5-1,.,TRBJ1-1,TRBD1,TGCGCCAGCAGCAGACAGGGGCTGGACACTGAAGCTTTCTTT,CASSRQGLDTEAFF
TRBV18,.,TRBJ1-2,.,TGTGCCAGCTCACCAGGGCCCAGAGGGGGCTACACCTTC,CASSPGPRGGYTF
TRBV18,.,TRBJ1-1,TRBD1,TGTGCCAGCTCTCCCCAGGGGGCGAACACTGAAGCTTTCTTT,CASSPQGANTEAFF
TRBV5-6,few,TRBJ1-6,.,TGTGCCAGCAGCCCCCGAGGGGGAAATTCACCCCTCCACTTT,CASSPRGGNSPLHF
TRBV12-3/TRBV12-4,once,TRBJ1-1,.,TGTGCCAGCAGTTTAGCGCAGGGCACTGAAGCTTTCTTT,CASSLAQGTEAFF
TRBV7-9,.,TRBJ1-6,.,TGTGCCAGCAGCTCTGACAGTTCTACTTATAATTCACCCCTCCACTTT,CASSSDSSTYNSPLHF
TRBV28,.,TRBJ1-2,TRBD1,TGTGCCAGCAGAACAGACAGGGGCTATGGCTACACCTTC,CASRTDRGYGYTF
TRBV11-2,once,TRBJ2-3,TRBD1,TGTGCCAGCAGCCCCCGGGACAGGGTGACAGATACGCAGTATTTT,CASSPRDRVTDTQYF
TRBV7-9,.,TRBJ1-6,.,TGTGCCAGCAGCTTAGGTGGTTGGCAACCAAATAATTCACCCCTCCACTTT,CASSLGGWQPNNSPLHF
TRBV5-1,.,TRBJ2-2,TRBD2,TGCGCCAGCAGCCCTAAACGCGGACTAGCTACCACCGGGGAGCTGTTTTTT,CASSPKRGLATTGELFF
TRBV7-2,.,TRBJ1-2,.,TGTGCCAGCAGCTTAGGGGCCAGCAACTATGGCTACACCTTC,CASSLGASNYGYTF
TRBV19,.,TRBJ2-3,TRBD1,TGTGCCAGTAGTAGCGACAGGGGGCGGCGGTATTTT,CASSSDRGRRYF
TRBV19,.,TRBJ1-4,TRBD1,TGTGCCAGTAGTCCGGGGGGGACAGGGTATGAAAAACTGTTTTTT,CASSPGGTGYEKLFF
TRBV5-3,.,TRBJ1-3,.,TGTGCCAGAATGTGCGGGGGGGACACCATATATTTT,CARMCGGDTIYF
TRBV6-4,.,TRBJ1-2,TRBD1,TGTGCCAGCAGCCCAGGGGGCTACTATGGCTACACCTTC,CASSPGGYYGYTF
TRBV5-1,.,TRBJ2-3,.,TGCGCCAGCCGGGAATCCCGCTCAGATACGCAGTATTTT,CASRESRSDTQYF
TRBV18,.,TRBJ1-5,.,TGTGCCAGCTCACCACCAAACCAACGACAGGCTGGCCAGCCCCAGCATTTT,CASSPPNQRQAGQPQHF
TRBV19,.,TRBJ1-1,TRBD1,TGTGCCAGTAGCCCTTGGACAGGGCGGCGCACTGAAGCTTTCTTT,CASSPWTGRRTEAFF
TRBV3-1/TRBV3-2,.,TRBJ2-1,.,TGTGCCAGCAGCCCAGGGTTACAGCCAAACAATGAGCAGTTCTTC,CASSPGLQPNNEQFF
TRBV5-1,.,TRBJ2-1,TRBD1,TGCGCCAGCAGCTTGGGTATCGGGACAGGGGTTAATGAGCAGTTCTTC,CASSLGIGTGVNEQFF
TRBV18,.,TRBJ1-2,TRBD1,TGTGCCAGCTCACCCGGGACAGGGCCTAACTATGGCTACACCTTC,CASSPGTGPNYGYTF
TRBV29-1,.,TRBJ1-1,.,TGCAGCGTAGTGACAGGGAACACTGAAGCTTTCTTT,CSVVTGNTEAFF
TRBV27,.,TRBJ2-5,.,TGTGCCAGCAGCTCGGCGGACAGCCAAGAGACCCAGTACTTC,CASSSADSQETQYF
TRBV4-3,.,TRBJ1-6,TRBD1,TGCGCCAGCAGCCAAGAGGACAGGACGAATTCACCCCTCCACTTT,CASSQEDRTNSPLHF
TRBV6-5,.,TRBJ1-5,.,TGTGCCAGCAGGGCGGGGACCTATAGCAATCAGCCCCAGCATTTT,CASRAGTYSNQPQHF
TRBV5-8,.,TRBJ1-1,TRBD1,TGTGCCAGCCGGGACAGTATAACTGAAGCTTTCTTT,CASRDSITEAFF
TRBV27,.,TRBJ1-6,.,TGTGCCAGCTCCACACGGGCAGGGTCTAATTCACCCCTCCACTTT,CASSTRAGSNSPLHF
TRBV7-3,.,TRBJ1-1,.,TGTGCCAGCAGCTCCATAGCCGGGAACACTGAAGCTTTCTTT,CASSSIAGNTEAFF
TRBV6-5,.,TRBJ2-5,.,TGTGCCAGCAGCTCGGGAGAGACCCAGTACTTC,CASSSGETQYF
TRBV28,.,TRBJ1-2,.,TGTGCCAGCTCGCGGACGGGGGGGCTTAGGGGCTACACCTTC,CASSRTGGLRGYTF
TRBV7-2,.,TRBJ2-5,.,TGTGCCAGCAGCTTAGCCCAGGGCTTACAAGAGACCCAGTACTTC,CASSLAQGLQETQYF
TRBV5-1,.,TRBJ1-2,TRBD1,TGCGCCAGCAGCCGGACAGGGGGTAACTATGGCTACACCTTC,CASSRTGGNYGYTF